The entry that follows covers one TCR beta chain sequence. The antigen is unknown. Distinct nucleotide sequences in the sample also encode this CDR3. Primers for the PCR totalled 60 Vbeta and 13 Jbeta. Clones were read by immunoSEQ multiplex PCR, and TCRdb kept only the in-frame ones, dropping some. The sample lists around 54,000 clones, 80% occurring once. The data were obtained in a study of cytomegalovirus exposure and HLA in healthy donors. As for the study in general: Among the roughly 400 genotyped donors, 70% to 90% were placed in the Caucasian-associated ancestry cluster.

The study, taken as a whole, reports: Among TCR beta chains, those listed as cytomegalovirus-associated numbered over 150. Prediction of most subjects' HLA-A and HLA-B alleles by TCR beta sequences was reportedly accurate. Upon later analysis, HLA-associated TCR beta chains proved more clonally expanded than other, equally common chains.

The receptor was derived from a man younger than 40 in good health and CMV-seropositive. The sample consisted of PBMCs.

The CDR3 region has the DNA TGTGCCTGGAGTGCATTAGGGACAGGTGCTGAAAAACTGTTTTTT. Amino acid sequence: CAWSALGTGAEKLFF. The V and J genes are TRBV30 and TRBJ1-4; 8 bases fit TRBD1. This CDR3 contains 15 residues. The V and J ends lost 1 base and 7 bases, in that order; junction bases with no gene match: 8. Germline lookup yields CDR1 GTSNPN and CDR2 SVGIG (reference sequence).